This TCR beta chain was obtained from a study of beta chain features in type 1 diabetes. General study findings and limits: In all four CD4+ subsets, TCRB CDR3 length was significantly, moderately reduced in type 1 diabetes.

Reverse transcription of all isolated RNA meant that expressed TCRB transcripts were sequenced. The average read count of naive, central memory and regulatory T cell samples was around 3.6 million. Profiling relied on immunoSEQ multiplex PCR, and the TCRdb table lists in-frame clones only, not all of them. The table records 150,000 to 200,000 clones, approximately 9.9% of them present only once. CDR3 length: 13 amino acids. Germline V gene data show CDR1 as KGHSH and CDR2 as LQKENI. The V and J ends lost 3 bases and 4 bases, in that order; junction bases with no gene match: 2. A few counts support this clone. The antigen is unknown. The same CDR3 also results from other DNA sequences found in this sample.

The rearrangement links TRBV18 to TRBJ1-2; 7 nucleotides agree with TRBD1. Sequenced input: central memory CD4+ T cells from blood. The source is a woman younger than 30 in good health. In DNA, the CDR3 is TGTGCCAGCTCACCCGAGGGGGCCTATGGCTACACCTTC. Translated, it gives CASSPEGAYGYTF.